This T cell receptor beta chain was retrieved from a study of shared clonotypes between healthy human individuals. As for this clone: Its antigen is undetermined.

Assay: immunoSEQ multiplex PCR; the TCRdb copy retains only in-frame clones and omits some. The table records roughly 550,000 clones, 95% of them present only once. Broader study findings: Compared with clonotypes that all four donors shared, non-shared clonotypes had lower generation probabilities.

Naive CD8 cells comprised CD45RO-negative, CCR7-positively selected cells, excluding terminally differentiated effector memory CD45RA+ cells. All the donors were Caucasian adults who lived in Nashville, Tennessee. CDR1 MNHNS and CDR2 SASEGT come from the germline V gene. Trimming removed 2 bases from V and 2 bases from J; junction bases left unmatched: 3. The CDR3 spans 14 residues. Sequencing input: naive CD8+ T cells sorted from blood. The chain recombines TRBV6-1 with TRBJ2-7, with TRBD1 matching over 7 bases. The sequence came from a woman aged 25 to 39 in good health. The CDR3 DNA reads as TGTGCCAGCAGTGAAACAGGGGATCCCTACGAGCAGTACTTC. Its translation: CASSETGDPYEQYF.